Below are 19 T cell receptor beta chains sequenced from a single sample in a study of OX40 agonist ivuxolimab in advanced cancers. Some clones are missing from TCRdb's copy, which holds only in-frame ones; the method was immunoSEQ multiplex PCR. The sample consists of tens of thousands of clones, 91% of them appearing once. The specimen comprised CD4+ or CD8+ T cells sorted from blood, sampled in a trial of the OX40 agonist ivuxolimab. These receptors all stem from an adult with an advanced solid tumor such as melanoma, head and neck, liver or kidney cancer.

The chain uses TRBV19 and TRBJ2-7; D ambiguous. There are 13 residues in the CDR3. The V gene's germline CDR1 is LNHDA and CDR2 SQIVND (reference sequence). V was shortened by 4 bases and J by 4 bases, with 11 bases between the two germline ends. The CDR3 loop reads CASSTETPYEQYF. The CDR3 bases are TGTGCCAGTAGTACCGAAACCCCTTACGAGCAGTACTTC.

For the CDR3, the DNA is TGTGCCAGCAGCCGCCGCGGGGGCGGCACTGAAGCTTTCTTT. It codes for CASSRRGGGTEAFF. The genes are TRBV13 and TRBJ1-1; D perhaps matches TRBD1 (6 bases). The CDR3 totals 14 residues. The germline gives CDR1 PRHDT, CDR2 FYEKMQ (reference sequence). Trimming stripped 5 bases from V and 4 bases from J, with 14 bases between.

The genes are TRBV21-1 and TRBJ2-5; the table names TRBD2, a call not compared with the DNA. TRBV21-1 is described as a pseudogene. This CDR3 is built from 17 residues. This chain's CDR3 is CASSKDKLAAYQETQYF. Written as DNA, the CDR3 is TGTGCCAGCAGCAAAGACAAACTAGCTGCGTACCAAGAGACCCAGTACTTC.

The V gene is TRBV7-3, the J gene TRBJ2-2; 7 nucleotides align to TRBD1. The CDR3 loop spans 19 amino acids. Germline lookup yields CDR1 SGHTA and CDR2 FQGTGA. Trimming took 2 bases from V and 6 from J; bases not matched to a gene: 18. CDR3 sequence: CASSLVGLGDRAHSGELFF. CDR3 coding DNA: TGTGCCAGCAGCTTAGTTGGTCTTGGGGACAGAGCTCATTCCGGGGAGCTGTTTTTT.

The chain recombines TRBV5-4 with TRBJ2-1; 8 positions agree with TRBD2. V lost 0 bases, J lost 4 bases, and 6 bases stayed unmatched. Germline CDR1 and CDR2: SGHNT and YYREEE (reference sequence). The CDR3 consists of 16 residues. The CDR3 spells CASSLETSGMYNEQFF. CDR3 coding DNA: TGTGCCAGCAGCTTGGAAACTAGCGGTATGTACAATGAGCAGTTCTTC.

The CDR3 here is CASRLAGGTEAFF. The CDR3 coding sequence is TGTGCCAGCAGGTTGGCAGGCGGCACTGAAGCTTTCTTT. This chain connects TRBV6-1 to TRBJ1-1; D gene uncertain. Trimming took off 6 bases at V and 4 bases at J, with 12 bases between the two ends. Germline values: CDR1 MNHNS, CDR2 SASEGT. This CDR3 has 13 residues.

The rearrangement joins TRBV19 to TRBJ2-7; TRBD1 is a possible D gene (5 bases). The V gene's germline CDR1 is LNHDA and CDR2 SQIVND (reference sequence). The CDR3 spans 16 residues. With 3 bases removed from V and 1 base from J, the gap between germline ends came to 16 bases. CDR3 region: CASSIGAGIGSYEQYF. CDR3 bases: TGTGCCAGTAGTATTGGGGCAGGGATAGGATCCTACGAGCAGTACTTC.

V and J are TRBV5-4 and TRBJ2-7; D is uncertain. This CDR3 comprises 11 residues. Germline V CDR1 and CDR2: SGHNT, YYREEE (reference sequence). V gave up 2 bases and J gave up 6 bases, with 6 bases separating them. The CDR3 loop reads CASSFGFEQYF. The CDR3, as DNA: TGTGCCAGCAGCTTTGGTTTCGAGCAGTACTTC.

The CDR3 DNA reads as TGCGCCAGCAGCCAAGATGAACAGCGGTACCAAGAGACCCAGTACTTC. Translation: CASSQDEQRYQETQYF. J is TRBJ2-5 and V is TRBV4-1; D is perhaps TRBD2 (5 bases). The CDR3 is made up of 16 amino acids. Germline loops: CDR1 MGHRA, CDR2 YSYEKL. V shed 0 bases and J shed 0 bases, with 11 bases lying between them.

This clone was detected only a few times. The J gene is TRBJ1-1, the V gene TRBV9; TRBD1 matches 9 bases. CDR1 and CDR2 (germline): SGDLS, YYNGEE. V gave up 3 bases and J gave up 9 bases; unmatched junction bases: 6. This CDR3 comprises 13 residues. The CDR3 DNA follows: TGTGCCAGCAGCGCCGGGACAGGGATTCAAGCTTTCTTT. It is translated as CASSAGTGIQAFF.

The rearrangement joins TRBV10-1 to TRBJ2-1, with 8 bases matching TRBD2. Looked up from germline, CDR1 is WNHNN and CDR2 is SYGVQD (reference sequence). CDR3 length: 15 amino acids. Trimming cost V 2 bases and J 4 bases; bases outside gene matches: 4. The chain's CDR3 is CASSEMASGYNEQFF. For the CDR3, the DNA is TGCGCCAGCAGTGAGATGGCTAGCGGGTACAATGAGCAGTTCTTC.

The chain employs TRBV15 and TRBJ1-5; TRBD1 matches at 7 bases. This CDR3 is built from 15 residues. With 5 bases clipped from V and 3 bases from J, the junction kept 7 bases outside the gene matches. The germline V gene encodes CDR1 LNHNV and CDR2 YYDKDF (reference sequence). CDR3 residues: CATSPQDRDNQPQHF. The CDR3 DNA sequence: TGTGCCACCAGCCCCCAAGACAGGGACAATCAGCCCCAGCATTTT.

J is TRBJ1-1 and V is TRBV6-5; possibly TRBD1 for D (5 bases). CDR1 and CDR2 (germline): MNHEY, SVGAGI. The CDR3 spans 15 residues. Trimming took 5 bases from V and 3 from J, leaving 16 bases between them. The CDR3 sequence is CASSGRDGGYTEAFF. CDR3 coding DNA: TGTGCCAGCAGTGGCCGGGACGGGGGGTACACTGAAGCTTTCTTT.

The chain recombines TRBV15 with TRBJ2-3; TRBD2 agrees at 7 bases. The CDR3 is 14 amino acids. Germline V gene lookup returns CDR1 LNHNV and CDR2 YYDKDF (reference sequence). The V and J ends lost 0 bases and 4 bases, in that order; junction bases with no gene match: 1. CDR3 region: CATSRDRGADTQYF. The CDR3 DNA is TGTGCCACCAGCAGAGATCGGGGGGCAGATACGCAGTATTTT.

The V and J genes are TRBV30 and TRBJ2-2, with D unresolved. Germline CDR1 and CDR2: GTSNPN and SVGIG (reference sequence). Deletions cut 5 bases from V and 9 bases from J, with 16 bases between. The CDR3 is 13 residues long. The CDR3 nucleotides read TGTGCCTGGGGAAGAGTAGCCAGCCGGGAGCTGTTTTTT. This encodes CAWGRVASRELFF.

The chain links TRBV2 to TRBJ2-5; D could derive from TRBD1 or TRBD2 (6 bases each). V was clipped by 3 bases and J by 1 base, with 12 bases between them. Germline V gene lookup returns CDR1 SNHLY and CDR2 FYNNEI. The length of the CDR3 is 15 residues. CDR3 DNA sequence: TGTGCCAGCAGTGAGACGGGGGCTATCCAAGAGACCCAGTACTTC. Protein sequence: CASSETGAIQETQYF.

The V gene is TRBV9, the J gene TRBJ2-7, with 8 bases fitting TRBD2. The CDR3 consists of 15 residues. CDR1 is SGDLS and CDR2 is YYNGEE in the germline V gene. The J segment lost 4 bases and the V segment lost 4 bases, leaving 10 bases of the junction unmatched. This CDR3 is CASSTLGGGTYEQYF. CDR3 coding DNA: TGTGCCAGCAGCACCCTCGGGGGGGGCACTTACGAGCAGTACTTC.

The V gene is TRBV4-1, the J gene TRBJ2-1; 9 bases align to TRBD1. From germline, CDR1 is MGHRA and CDR2 YSYEKL. The CDR3 is 15 amino acids. The V segment lost 4 bases and the J segment 4 bases; nucleotides outside the gene matches: 5. CDR3: CASSPPGQGYNEQFF. CDR3 sequence (DNA): TGCGCCAGCAGCCCCCCGGGACAGGGTTACAATGAGCAGTTCTTC.

V is TRBV4-1 and J is TRBJ2-5, with D possibly TRBD2 on 6 matching bases. This CDR3 is built from 13 residues. Germline V gene sequence: CDR1 MGHRA, CDR2 YSYEKL. The V gene lost 2 bases and the J gene lost 4 bases, with 8 bases spanning the gap. The CDR3 region has the DNA TGCGCCAGCAGCCAACCAGCGGGAGAGACCCAGTACTTC. It codes for CASSQPAGETQYF.